One sample yielded the 8 T cell receptor beta chains listed below, sequenced in a study of cytomegalovirus exposure and HLA in healthy donors. It was with 60 Vbeta and 13 Jbeta primers that the PCR ran. Here immunoSEQ multiplex PCR was the method, and the copy in TCRdb shows in-frame clones only, minus some. The sample totals 68,000 or so clones; its top ten clones hold 6.5% to 9.5%. Sequencing was performed on PBMCs. The source is a female donor in good health and CMV-seropositive.

V is TRBV5-1 and J is TRBJ2-1, with D possibly TRBD1 on 6 matching bases. Per germline, CDR1 SGHRS and CDR2 YFSETQ. CDR3 size: 18 residues. Trimming removed 2 bases from V and 0 bases from J, with 18 bases in between. CDR3 bases: TGCGCCAGCAGCTTATCCGGGACAATACCGAGCTCCTACAATGAGCAGTTCTTC. Translated: CASSLSGTIPSSYNEQFF.

CDR3 protein: CASSVEGGKDTQYF. As DNA, the CDR3 is TGTGCCAGCAGCGTAGAAGGGGGCAAAGATACGCAGTATTTT. The genes are TRBV9 and TRBJ2-3; 7 nucleotides line up with TRBD1. The length of the CDR3 is 14 residues. Losses at the gene ends were 0 bases for V and 5 bases for J; bases not matched to a gene: 3. Germline CDR1 SGDLS, CDR2 YYNGEE.

The chain uses TRBV15 and TRBJ2-5; a possible D gene is TRBD2 (6 bases). This CDR3 spans 15 amino acids. V was trimmed by 0 bases and J by 2 bases, leaving 10 bases between them. Per germline, CDR1 LNHNV and CDR2 YYDKDF (reference sequence). In DNA form, the CDR3 reads TGTGCCACCAGCAGAGATGCAGGAGGGCAAGAGACCCAGTACTTC. Amino acids: CATSRDAGGQETQYF.

The chain has TRBV29-1 and TRBJ2-1, with D unclear. Germline loops: CDR1 SQVTM, CDR2 ANQGSEA. Trimming removed 3 bases at V and 0 bases at J, with 9 bases between. CDR3 size: 14 residues. CDR3: CSVDRLSSYNEQFF. Written as DNA, the CDR3 is TGCAGCGTTGACAGGCTGAGCTCCTACAATGAGCAGTTCTTC.

V and J are TRBV4-3 and TRBJ2-7, with D hard to call. Trimming removed 0 bases from V and 2 bases from J, with 8 bases in between. The CDR3 consists of 14 residues. Germline V CDR1 and CDR2: LGHNA, YSLEER. The CDR3 DNA follows: TGCGCCAGCAGCCAAGAAATACTCGCCTACGAGCAGTACTTC. It translates to CASSQEILAYEQYF.

The chain uses TRBV9 and TRBJ2-1; D unclear. V lost 4 bases, J lost 8 bases, and 16 bases lay in between. This CDR3 spans 14 amino acids. CDR1 is SGDLS, CDR2 YYNGEE, per germline. The CDR3 loop is CASSPRERIDEQFF. The CDR3 coding sequence is TGTGCCAGCAGCCCCCGTGAGAGAATCGATGAGCAGTTCTTC.

The CDR3 region is CASSYISFTGNYGYTF. CDR3 bases: TGTGCCAGCAGTTACATAAGTTTTACAGGAAACTATGGCTACACCTTC. The chain has TRBV6-5 and TRBJ1-2; D is possibly TRBD1 (5 bases). Trimming pared 2 bases from V and 2 bases from J, leaving 15 bases between. The CDR3 covers 16 residues. Looked up from germline, CDR1 is MNHEY and CDR2 is SVGAGI.

The chain joins TRBV5-1 to TRBJ2-4; the D is unclear. Germline loops: CDR1 SGHRS, CDR2 YFSETQ. V lost 6 bases, J lost 9 bases, and 13 bases lay in between. CDR3 length equals 12 residues. CDR3 in DNA: TGCGCCAGCAATACGGAATCGGGCATTCAGTACTTC. This encodes CASNTESGIQYF.